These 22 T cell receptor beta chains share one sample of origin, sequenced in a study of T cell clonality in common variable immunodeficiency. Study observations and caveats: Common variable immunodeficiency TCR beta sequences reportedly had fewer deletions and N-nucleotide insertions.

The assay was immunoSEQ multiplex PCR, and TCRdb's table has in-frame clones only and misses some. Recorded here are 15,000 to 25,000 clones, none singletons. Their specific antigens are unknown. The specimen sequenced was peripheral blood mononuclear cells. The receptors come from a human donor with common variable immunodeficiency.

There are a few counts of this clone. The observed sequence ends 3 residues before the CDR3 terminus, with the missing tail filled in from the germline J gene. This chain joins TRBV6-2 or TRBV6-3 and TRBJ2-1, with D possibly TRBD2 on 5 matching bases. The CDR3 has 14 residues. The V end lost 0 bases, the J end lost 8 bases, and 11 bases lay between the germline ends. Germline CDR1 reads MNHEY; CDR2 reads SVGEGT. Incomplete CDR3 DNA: TGTGCCAGCAGTTACTCAAGGCTAGCTGATGAG. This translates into CASSYSRLADE. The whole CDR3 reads CASSYSRLADEQFF.

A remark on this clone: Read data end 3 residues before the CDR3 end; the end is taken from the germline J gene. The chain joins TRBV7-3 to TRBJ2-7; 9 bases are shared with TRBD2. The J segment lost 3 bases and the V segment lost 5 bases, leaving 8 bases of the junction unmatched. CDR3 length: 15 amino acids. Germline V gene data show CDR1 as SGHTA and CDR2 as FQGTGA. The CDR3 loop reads CASSPQAGGLYEQYF. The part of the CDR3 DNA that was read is TGTGCCAGCAGCCCCCAAGCGGGGGGTCTCTACGAG.

CDR3 sequence reads: CASSRDRGGSYEQYF. Partial CDR3 DNA: TGTGCCAGCTCAAGGGACAGGGGGGGCTCCTACGAG. The V call is TRBV18, the J call TRBJ2-7, with TRBD1 identical over 11 bases. From the germline J gene comes the end of the CDR3, since the read stops 3 residues before it. Trimming at V came to 5 bases and at J to 0 bases, leaving 3 bases not matched to a gene. The CDR3 sequence is 15 residues long. CDR1 and CDR2 (germline): KGHSH, LQKENI.

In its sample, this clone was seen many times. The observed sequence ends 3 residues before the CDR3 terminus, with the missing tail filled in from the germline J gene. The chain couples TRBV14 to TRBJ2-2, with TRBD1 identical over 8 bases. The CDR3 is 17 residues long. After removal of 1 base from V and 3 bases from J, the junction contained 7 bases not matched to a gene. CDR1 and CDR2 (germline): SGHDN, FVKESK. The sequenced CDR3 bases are TGTGCCAGCAGCCAAGGGACAGGGAGCGTTGACACCGGGGAG. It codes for CASSQGTGSVDTGE. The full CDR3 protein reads CASSQGTGSVDTGELFF. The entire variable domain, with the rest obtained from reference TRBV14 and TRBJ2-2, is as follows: EAGVTQFPSHSVIEKGQTVTLRCDPISGHDNLYWYRRVMGKEIKFLLHFVKESKQDESGMPNNRFLAERTGGTYSTLKVQPAELEDSGVYFCASSQGTGSVDTGELFFGEGSRLTVL.

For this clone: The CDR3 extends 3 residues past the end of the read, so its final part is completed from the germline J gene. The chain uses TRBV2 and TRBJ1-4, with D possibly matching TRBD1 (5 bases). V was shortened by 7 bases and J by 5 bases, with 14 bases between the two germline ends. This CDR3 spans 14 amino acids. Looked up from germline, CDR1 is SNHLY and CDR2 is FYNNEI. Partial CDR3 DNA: TGTGCCAGCATAGGGACTTCGGAGAATGAAAAA. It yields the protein CASIGTSENEK. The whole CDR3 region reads CASIGTSENEKLFF.

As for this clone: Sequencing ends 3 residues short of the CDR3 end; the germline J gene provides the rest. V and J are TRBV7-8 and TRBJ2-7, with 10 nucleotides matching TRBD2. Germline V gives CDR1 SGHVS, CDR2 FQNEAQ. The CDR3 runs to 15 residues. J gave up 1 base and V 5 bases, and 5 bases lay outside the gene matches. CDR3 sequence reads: CASSTPTSGSYEQYF. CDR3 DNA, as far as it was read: TGTGCCAGCAGCACACCGACTAGCGGGTCCTACGAG.

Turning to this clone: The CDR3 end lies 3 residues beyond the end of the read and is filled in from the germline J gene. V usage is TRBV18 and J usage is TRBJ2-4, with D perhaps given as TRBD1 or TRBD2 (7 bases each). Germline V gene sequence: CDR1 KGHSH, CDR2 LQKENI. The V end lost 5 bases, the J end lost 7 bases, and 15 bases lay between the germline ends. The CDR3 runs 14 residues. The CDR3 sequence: CASSADREGNIQYF. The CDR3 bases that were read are TGTGCCAGCTCAGCCGACAGGGAGGGGAACATT.

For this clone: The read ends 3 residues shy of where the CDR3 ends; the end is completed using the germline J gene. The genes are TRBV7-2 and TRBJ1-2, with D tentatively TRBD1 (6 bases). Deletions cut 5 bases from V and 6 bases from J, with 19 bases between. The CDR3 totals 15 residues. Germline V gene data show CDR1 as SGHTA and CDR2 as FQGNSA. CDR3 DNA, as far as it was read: TGTGCCAGCAGCGCCGGGACATATTACAAACATGGC. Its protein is CASSAGTYYKHG. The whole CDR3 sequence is CASSAGTYYKHGYTF.

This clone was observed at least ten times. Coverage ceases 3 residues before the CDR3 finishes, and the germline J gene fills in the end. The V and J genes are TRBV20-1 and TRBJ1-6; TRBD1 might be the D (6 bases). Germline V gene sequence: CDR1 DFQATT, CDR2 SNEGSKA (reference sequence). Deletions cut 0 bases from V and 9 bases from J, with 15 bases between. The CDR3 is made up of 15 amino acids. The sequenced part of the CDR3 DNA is TGCAGTGCTAGAGATTTGGCTGGGGGCTCTTCACCC. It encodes CSARDLAGGSSP. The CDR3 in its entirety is CSARDLAGGSSPLHF.

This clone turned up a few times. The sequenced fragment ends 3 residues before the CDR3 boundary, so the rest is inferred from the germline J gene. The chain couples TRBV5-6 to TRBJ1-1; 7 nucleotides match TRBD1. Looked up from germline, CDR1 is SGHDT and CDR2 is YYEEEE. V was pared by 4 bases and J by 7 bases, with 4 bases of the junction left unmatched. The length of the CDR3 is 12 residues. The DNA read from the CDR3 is TGTGCCAGCAGCCGAAACAGGGGTGAA. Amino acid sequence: CASSRNRGE. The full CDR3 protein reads CASSRNRGEAFF.

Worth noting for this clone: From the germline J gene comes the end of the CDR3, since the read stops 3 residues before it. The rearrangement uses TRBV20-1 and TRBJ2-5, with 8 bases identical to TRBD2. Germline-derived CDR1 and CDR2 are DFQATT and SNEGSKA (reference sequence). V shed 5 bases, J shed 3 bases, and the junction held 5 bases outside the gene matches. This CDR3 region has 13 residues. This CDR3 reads CSAALADKETQYF. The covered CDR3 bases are TGCAGTGCTGCACTAGCGGATAAAGAGACC.

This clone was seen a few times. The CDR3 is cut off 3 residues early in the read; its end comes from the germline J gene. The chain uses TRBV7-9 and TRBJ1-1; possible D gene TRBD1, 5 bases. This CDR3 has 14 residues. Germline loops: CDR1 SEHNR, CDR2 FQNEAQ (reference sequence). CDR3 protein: CASSLGSGSGGAFF. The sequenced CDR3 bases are TGTGCCAGCAGCTTAGGATCAGGGTCTGGAGGA.

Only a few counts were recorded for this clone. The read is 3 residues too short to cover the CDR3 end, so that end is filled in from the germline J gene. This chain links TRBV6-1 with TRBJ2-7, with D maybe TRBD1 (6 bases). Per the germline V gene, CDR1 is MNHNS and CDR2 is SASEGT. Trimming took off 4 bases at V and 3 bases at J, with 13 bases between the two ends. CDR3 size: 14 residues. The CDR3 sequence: CASSAEWGLYEQYF. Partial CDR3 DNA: TGTGCCAGCAGTGCCGAGTGGGGGCTCTACGAG.

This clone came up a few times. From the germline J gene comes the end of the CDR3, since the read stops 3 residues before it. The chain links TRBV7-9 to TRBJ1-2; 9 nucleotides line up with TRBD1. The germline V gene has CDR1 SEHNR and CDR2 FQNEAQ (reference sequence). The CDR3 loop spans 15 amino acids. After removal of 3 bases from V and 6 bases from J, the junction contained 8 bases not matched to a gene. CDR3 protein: CASSLGQGLGNGYTF. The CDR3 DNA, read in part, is TGTGCCAGCAGCTTGGGACAGGGTTTAGGAAATGGC.

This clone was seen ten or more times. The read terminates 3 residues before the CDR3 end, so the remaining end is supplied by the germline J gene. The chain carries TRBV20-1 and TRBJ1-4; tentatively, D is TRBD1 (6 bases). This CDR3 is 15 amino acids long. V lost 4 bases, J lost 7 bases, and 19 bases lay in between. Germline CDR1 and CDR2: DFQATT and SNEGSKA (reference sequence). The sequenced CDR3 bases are TGCAGTGCTAAACCCCTCAACAGGGATTCTGAAAAA. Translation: CSAKPLNRDSEK. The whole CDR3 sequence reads CSAKPLNRDSEKLFF.

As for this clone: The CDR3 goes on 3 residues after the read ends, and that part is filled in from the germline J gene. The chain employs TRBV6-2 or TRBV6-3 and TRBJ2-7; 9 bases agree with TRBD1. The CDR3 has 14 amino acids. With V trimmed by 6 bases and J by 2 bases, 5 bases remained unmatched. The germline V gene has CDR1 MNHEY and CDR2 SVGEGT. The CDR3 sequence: CASRPGTGPYEQYF. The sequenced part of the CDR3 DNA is TGTGCCAGCAGGCCCGGGACAGGGCCCTACGAG.

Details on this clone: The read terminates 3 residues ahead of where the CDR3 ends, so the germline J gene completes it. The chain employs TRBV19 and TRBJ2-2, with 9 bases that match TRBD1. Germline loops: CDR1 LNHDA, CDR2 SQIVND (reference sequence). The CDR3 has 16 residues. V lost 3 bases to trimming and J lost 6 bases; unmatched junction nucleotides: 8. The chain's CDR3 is CASSILDRGLAGELFF. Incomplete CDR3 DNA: TGTGCCAGTAGTATCCTTGACAGGGGGTTGGCCGGGGAG.

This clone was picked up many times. CDR3 DNA (partial): TGTGCCAGTAGTAAGGAAACCAGGGGGTTCGTAACCGGGGAG. This encodes CASSKETRGFVTGE. The entire CDR3 is CASSKETRGFVTGELFF. V is TRBV19 and J is TRBJ2-2; 7 nucleotides agree with TRBD1. With the read ending 3 residues before the CDR3 end, the germline J gene is used to fill in that end. The CDR3 runs to 17 residues. The ends lost 4 bases at V and 5 bases at J; junction bases unmatched: 13. The germline CDR1 and CDR2 sequences are LNHDA and SQIVND (reference sequence).

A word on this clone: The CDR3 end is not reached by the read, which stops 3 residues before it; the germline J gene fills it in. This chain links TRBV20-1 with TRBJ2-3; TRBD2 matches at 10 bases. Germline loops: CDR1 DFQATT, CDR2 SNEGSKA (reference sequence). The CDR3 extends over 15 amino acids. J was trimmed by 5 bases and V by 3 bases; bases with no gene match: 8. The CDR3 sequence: CSASFLAGARDTQYF. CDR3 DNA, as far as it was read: TGCAGTGCTAGTTTCCTAGCGGGAGCGAGAGATACG.

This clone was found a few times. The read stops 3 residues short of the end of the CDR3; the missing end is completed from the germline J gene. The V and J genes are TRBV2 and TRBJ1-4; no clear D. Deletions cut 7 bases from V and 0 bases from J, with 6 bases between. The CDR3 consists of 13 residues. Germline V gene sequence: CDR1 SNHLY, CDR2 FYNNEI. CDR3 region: CASTIATNEKLFF. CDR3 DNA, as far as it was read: TGTGCCAGCACCATTGCAACTAATGAAAAA.

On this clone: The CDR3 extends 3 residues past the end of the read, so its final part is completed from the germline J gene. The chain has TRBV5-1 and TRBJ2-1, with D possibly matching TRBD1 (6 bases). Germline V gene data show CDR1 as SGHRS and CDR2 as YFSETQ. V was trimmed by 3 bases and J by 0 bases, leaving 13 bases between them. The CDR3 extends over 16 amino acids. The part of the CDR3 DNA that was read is TGCGCCAGCAGCTCCCGCGGACAGAGCTCCTACAATGAG. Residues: CASSSRGQSSYNE. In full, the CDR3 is CASSSRGQSSYNEQFF.

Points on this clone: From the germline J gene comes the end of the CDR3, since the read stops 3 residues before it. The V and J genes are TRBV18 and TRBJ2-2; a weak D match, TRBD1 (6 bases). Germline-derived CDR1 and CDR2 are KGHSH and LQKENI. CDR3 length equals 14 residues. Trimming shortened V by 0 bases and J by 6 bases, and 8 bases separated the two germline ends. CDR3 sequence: CASSPPTGSGELFF. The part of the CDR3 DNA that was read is TGTGCCAGCTCACCACCAACAGGGTCCGGGGAG.